This T cell receptor beta chain is from a study of regulatory T cells in long-lasting Graves disease. Study findings and constraints: Patients whose Graves' disease persisted exhibited lower TCR diversity than those newly diagnosed. Favored usage of TRBV28, TRBJ1-2 and TRBJ2-5 was recorded in persistent disease.

HTBI primers from iRepertoire and Arm-PCR of CDR3 regions yielded the TCR beta libraries. TCRdb reanalysed the multiplex PCR reads using MiXCR and keeps one entry per CDR3 protein. The sample includes about 620,000 distinct CDR3 sequences, 15% to 20% of them seen just once. At least ten counts were recorded for this clonotype. Its antigen remains unidentified. CDR1 is SNHLY, CDR2 FYNNEI, per germline. The CDR3 spans 11 residues. V shed 6 bases and J shed 14 bases, with 16 bases lying between them. Indicated time point: newly diagnosed GD, antithyroid drugs for less than 3 months. Making the TCR library involved RNA that had been extracted from PBMCs. The sample was also linked to a second study, of T cells in Graves' hyperthyroidism and ophthalmopathy. From that paper: It was uncontrolled infection, other autoimmune disease, pregnancy or lactation that excluded patients.

The source of this sequence is a woman aged 30 to 39 with Graves disease. The rearrangement joins TRBV2 to TRBJ1-2; D is uncertain. The source material was peripheral blood mononuclear cells (PBMCs), sampled at new diagnosis, from a patient treated with antithyroid drugs. The CDR3 region has the DNA TGTGCCAGCAGAGAGGGTCCGGGGAAAACCTTC. It yields the protein CASREGPGKTF.